A single sample is the source of the 23 T cell receptor beta chains below, sequenced in a study of CD8 T cells in ankylosing spondylitis. TCRdb analysed the 5' RACE reads with MiXCR anew, one entry per CDR3 protein. The table lists roughly 200,000 distinct CDR3 sequences, about a quarter of them singletons. Input material: blood, either unsorted or a sorted T cell fraction (not recorded which). The receptors derive from a male donor with ankylosing spondylitis or in good health (not recorded which).

This clonotype has more than one count but fewer than ten. This chain links TRBV5-1 with TRBJ2-5, with a weak D call TRBD2 (5 bases). In germline, CDR1 is SGHRS, CDR2 YFSETQ. CDR3 length: 14 residues. Deletions cut 1 base from V and 2 bases from J, with 9 bases between. Written as DNA, the CDR3 is TGCGCCAGCAGCTTGTCGGGGTCACAAGAGACCCAGTACTTC. Its protein product is CASSLSGSQETQYF.

The V call is TRBV9, the J call TRBJ1-5; 12 bases agree with TRBD1. V gave up 2 bases and J gave up 3 bases; unmatched junction bases: 3. CDR3 length equals 16 residues. Per the germline V gene, CDR1 is SGDLS and CDR2 is YYNGEE. The CDR3 nucleotides read TGTGCCAGCAGCGTGGGACAGGGGGCCGTCAATCAGCCCCAGCATTTT. It yields the protein CASSVGQGAVNQPQHF.

V gene TRBV12-3 or TRBV12-4 combines with J gene TRBJ2-4; 10 nucleotides line up with TRBD1. This CDR3 has 13 amino acids. Trimming at V came to 5 bases and at J to 7 bases, leaving 2 bases not matched to a gene. Here the CDR3 reads CASSQGQGNIQYF. The DNA of the CDR3 is TGTGCCAGCAGTCAGGGACAGGGGAACATTCAGTACTTC.

The chain carries TRBV2 and TRBJ2-2; 10 nucleotides agree with TRBD2. After removal of 6 bases from V and 1 base from J, the junction contained 5 bases not matched to a gene. CDR1 and CDR2 (germline): SNHLY, FYNNEI. The CDR3 covers 16 residues. The CDR3: CASRASSGRNTGELFF. The CDR3 DNA sequence: TGTGCCAGCAGAGCCTCTAGCGGGAGGAACACCGGGGAGCTGTTTTTT.

This clonotype was observed at least ten times. This rearrangement joins TRBV5-1 to TRBJ2-7; possibly TRBD1 or TRBD2 for D (6 bases each). The V and J ends lost 4 bases and 2 bases respectively, with 22 bases between them. CDR1 and CDR2 from the germline V gene are SGHRS and YFSETQ. The CDR3 has 17 residues. The CDR3 here is CASSLGDIPGSPYEQYF. Written as DNA, the CDR3 is TGCGCCAGCAGCCTCGGGGACATTCCCGGGAGCCCCTACGAGCAGTACTTC. The variable domain in full, completed from reference TRBV5-1 and TRBJ2-7, reads KAGVTQTPRYLIKTRGQQVTLSCSPISGHRSVSWYQQTPGQGLQFLFEYFSETQRNKGNFPGRFSGRQFSNSRSEMNVSTLELGDSALYLCASSLGDIPGSPYEQYFGPGTRLTVT.

In the case of this clonotype: This may stem from a read error, because a much larger clone lies one nucleotide away. This chain joins TRBV6-1 and TRBJ2-3; 9 nucleotides match TRBD2. There are 15 residues in the CDR3. V lost 6 bases, J lost 0 bases, and 4 bases stayed unmatched. In germline, CDR1 is MNHNS, CDR2 SASEGT. The CDR3 here is CASRLLAGSTDTQYF. CDR3 in DNA: TGTGCCAGCAGGTTGCTAGCGGGGAGCACAGATACGCAGTATTTT.

This clonotype was found many times. This rearrangement joins TRBV5-1 to TRBJ2-7, with 12 bases matching TRBD2. The CDR3 runs to 15 residues. The V segment lost 5 bases and the J segment 4 bases; nucleotides outside the gene matches: 7. In germline, CDR1 is SGHRS, CDR2 YFSETQ. CDR3 region: CASSPRTSGAYEQYF. The CDR3 coding sequence is TGCGCCAGCAGTCCAAGGACTAGCGGGGCATACGAGCAGTACTTC.

This clonotype was found once. The rearrangement uses TRBV10-3 and TRBJ2-5, with D possibly TRBD1 on 6 matching bases. The CDR3 covers 14 residues. In germline, CDR1 is ENHRY, CDR2 SYGVKD. Trimming took off 2 bases at V and 2 bases at J, with 9 bases between the two ends. The CDR3 is CAISEGRGQETQYF. The CDR3 DNA reads as TGTGCCATCAGTGAGGGCAGGGGTCAAGAGACCCAGTACTTC.

This clonotype was seen ten or more times. The V and J genes are TRBV5-5 and TRBJ1-5, with TRBD1 matching over 7 bases. V lost 4 bases and J lost 0; bases outside the gene matches: 10. Germline assignment: CDR1 SGHKS and CDR2 YYEKEE (reference sequence). This CDR3 is built from 17 residues. CDR3 region: CASSNRDSLYSNQPQHF. The DNA for the CDR3 is TGTGCCAGCAGCAACCGGGACAGCCTCTATAGCAATCAGCCCCAGCATTTT.

This clonotype was detected many times. The chain uses TRBV12-3 or TRBV12-4 and TRBJ2-7; D tentatively fits TRBD1 or TRBD2 (6 bases each). This CDR3 has 13 residues. V lost 6 bases, J lost 5 bases, and 14 bases lay in between. The chain's CDR3 is CASRLGGTDEQYF. The CDR3 coding sequence is TGTGCCAGCAGGCTGGGGGGCACGGACGAGCAGTACTTC.

The chain employs TRBV15 and TRBJ1-1, with 7 bases that match TRBD1. V gave up 0 bases and J gave up 11 bases; unmatched junction bases: 9. The CDR3 contains 14 residues. CDR1 and CDR2 (germline): LNHNV, YYDKDF (reference sequence). CDR3 nucleotide sequence: TGTGCCACCAGCAGAGATCGTCTTCAGGGGGGGGCTTTCTTT. Its translation is CATSRDRLQGGAFF.

This clonotype was recorded many times. V and J are TRBV12-3 or TRBV12-4 and TRBJ2-3; D is unclear. The CDR3 has 15 amino acids. V was trimmed by 7 bases and J by 2 bases, leaving 16 bases between them. The CDR3 loop reads CASTQLAGFTDTQYF. The CDR3 DNA reads TGTGCCAGCACCCAGCTGGCCGGCTTCACAGATACGCAGTATTTT.

CDR3 DNA: TGCAGTGCTAGGCCATGGCAGGGGATCTACAATGAGCAGTTCTTC. Translated: CSARPWQGIYNEQFF. The chain recombines TRBV20-1 with TRBJ2-1; D is perhaps TRBD1 (6 bases). The CDR3 covers 15 residues. Trimming stripped 3 bases from V and 3 bases from J, with 15 bases between. Germline CDR1 reads DFQATT; CDR2 reads SNEGSKA (reference sequence).

V gene TRBV4-2 combines with J gene TRBJ2-7; 7 bases agree with TRBD2. V lost 1 base and J lost 0; bases outside the gene matches: 3. There are 15 residues in the CDR3. Germline values: CDR1 LGHNA, CDR2 YNFKEQ. As DNA, the CDR3 is TGTGCCAGCAGCCAAGGAGGGAGGGACTCCTACGAGCAGTACTTC. It encodes CASSQGGRDSYEQYF.

This clonotype was seen a few times. This rearrangement joins TRBV27 to TRBJ2-2, with 7 bases matching TRBD1. V was pared by 0 bases and J by 2 bases, with 6 bases of the junction left unmatched. CDR3 length equals 17 residues. The germline V gene encodes CDR1 MNHEY and CDR2 SMNVEV (reference sequence). The CDR3 nucleotides read TGTGCCAGCAGTTTATCAGGGGGCCGACTAAACACCGGGGAGCTGTTTTTT. Its protein product is CASSLSGGRLNTGELFF.

This clonotype was seen repeatedly, ten times or more. The chain joins TRBV5-6 to TRBJ2-1; no clear D gene. Trimming removed 1 base at V and 10 bases at J, with 9 bases between. Germline CDR1 and CDR2: SGHDT and YYEEEE. The CDR3 is 12 amino acids. The DNA of the CDR3 is TGTGCCAGCAGCTTGATCTTGGGCGAGCAGTTCTTC. It yields the protein CASSLILGEQFF.

This clonotype was observed a few times. CDR3 in DNA: TGCAGCGTCGCACAGGGTGATGGCAATCAGCCCCAGCATTTT. Translation: CSVAQGDGNQPQHF. V gene TRBV29-1 combines with J gene TRBJ1-5, with D maybe TRBD1 (6 bases). The V end lost 6 bases, the J end lost 2 bases, and 14 bases lay between the germline ends. This CDR3 region has 14 residues. Germline lookup yields CDR1 SQVTM and CDR2 ANQGSEA.

This clonotype was recorded a few times. The chain joins TRBV9 to TRBJ2-2; no clear D gene. V was trimmed by 3 bases and J by 3 bases, leaving 9 bases between them. The germline CDR1 and CDR2 sequences are SGDLS and YYNGEE. The CDR3 is made up of 14 amino acids. The CDR3 reads CASSEGSHTGELFF. The CDR3 DNA is TGTGCCAGCAGCGAGGGCAGTCACACCGGGGAGCTGTTTTTT.

At least ten counts were recorded for this clonotype. The chain is built from TRBV20-1 and TRBJ2-7, with 10 bases fitting TRBD2. V was clipped by 3 bases and J by 5 bases; unmatched bases: 7. The CDR3 has 14 amino acids. CDR1 DFQATT and CDR2 SNEGSKA come from the germline V gene (reference sequence). The CDR3 nucleotides read TGCAGTGCTAGTCGGCTAGCGGGAGAACACGAGCAGTACTTC. It codes for CSASRLAGEHEQYF.

This clonotype was recorded many times. The chain uses TRBV5-4 and TRBJ2-3; D is perhaps TRBD1 or TRBD2 (5 bases each). Germline CDR1 reads SGHNT; CDR2 reads YYREEE (reference sequence). Trimming shortened V by 4 bases and J by 2 bases, and 11 bases separated the two germline ends. The CDR3 length is 14 residues. CDR3 bases: TGTGCCAGCAGCCCCTGGGACCACACAGATACGCAGTATTTT. Protein: CASSPWDHTDTQYF.

The sample holds many counts of this clonotype. This chain uses TRBV29-1 with TRBJ2-7; D is tentatively TRBD1 or TRBD2 (5 bases each). The CDR3 sequence is 12 residues long. Trimming took 4 bases from V and 3 from J, leaving 10 bases between them. The germline V gene has CDR1 SQVTM and CDR2 ANQGSEA. The CDR3 DNA reads as TGCAGCGTTGTCGGGGCCGACTACGAGCAGTACTTC. This translates into CSVVGADYEQYF.

Ten or more counts support this clonotype. The chain joins TRBV20-1 to TRBJ2-7; 10 bases are a match to TRBD2. The V and J ends lost 3 bases and 0 bases, in that order; junction bases with no gene match: 11. The V gene's germline CDR1 is DFQATT and CDR2 SNEGSKA (reference sequence). The CDR3 contains 17 residues. The CDR3 DNA reads TGCAGTGCTAGTGATAACAGGGCTAGCGGGAGCTCCTACGAGCAGTACTTC. This gives the protein CSASDNRASGSSYEQYF.

This clonotype was seen ten or more times. V gene TRBV5-1 combines with J gene TRBJ1-2; the match to TRBD1 covers 11 bases. V lost 4 bases and J lost 8; bases outside the gene matches: 13. This CDR3 contains 16 residues. Germline values: CDR1 SGHRS, CDR2 YFSETQ. CDR3 nucleotides: TGCGCCAGCAGCGCGGGACAGGGGGGGATTGGAAGAGGCTACACCTTC. Its protein product is CASSAGQGGIGRGYTF.